Below are 7 T cell receptor beta chains sequenced from a single sample in a study of blood T cell repertoires in COVID-19. Data came from immunoSEQ multiplex PCR; TCRdb stores just in-frame clones and leaves some out. Among 65,000 to 90,000 clones, about 80% were seen once, and the ten largest hold approximately 25%. What was sequenced was peripheral blood. These receptors originate from a man aged 60 to 69 with active or convalescent COVID-19.

The chain joins TRBV27 to TRBJ2-1; possibly TRBD2 for D (5 bases). This CDR3 has 14 residues. Germline CDR1 MNHEY, CDR2 SMNVEV (reference sequence). V was cut by 2 bases and J by 6 bases, with 11 bases left in between. CDR3 bases: TGTGCCAGCAGTTTACTTGGGAGTCCCAATGAGCAGTTCTTC. Residues: CASSLLGSPNEQFF.

V usage is TRBV7-3 and J usage is TRBJ2-2; 10 nucleotides line up with TRBD2. CDR3 length: 18 residues. Germline CDR1 reads SGHTA; CDR2 reads FQGTGA. The junction had 6 bases not matched to a gene; V was cut back by 2 bases and J by 0 bases. CDR3 region: CASSLLPSGGTNTGELFF. In DNA, the CDR3 is TGTGCCAGCAGCTTACTGCCTAGCGGGGGTACGAACACCGGGGAGCTGTTTTTT.

The chain uses TRBV5-1 and TRBJ1-3; D unresolved. From germline, CDR1 is SGHRS and CDR2 YFSETQ. This CDR3 spans 13 amino acids. Trimming took off 4 bases at V and 4 bases at J, with 9 bases between the two ends. CDR3 in DNA: TGCGCCAGCAGCCCAGGCGGGGGAAACACCATATATTTT. Translated, it gives CASSPGGGNTIYF.

The chain uses TRBV7-6 and TRBJ2-3, with 7 nucleotides matching TRBD1. With V trimmed by 0 bases and J by 4 bases, 13 bases remained unmatched. CDR3 size: 18 residues. Germline assignment: CDR1 SGHVS and CDR2 FNYEAQ. CDR3 bases: TGTGCCAGCAGCTTAGCGGGGCAGGGGGTAAGCGGAGCAGATACGCAGTATTTT. As protein: CASSLAGQGVSGADTQYF.

The rearrangement links TRBV20-1 to TRBJ1-6; tentatively, D is TRBD1 (6 bases). The CDR3 extends over 16 amino acids. The V and J ends lost 3 bases and 8 bases respectively, with 20 bases between them. CDR1 DFQATT and CDR2 SNEGSKA come from the germline V gene (reference sequence). In nucleotides, the CDR3 is TGCAGTGCTAGTGCAGGGGATGGGTTTTCGGATTCACCCCTCCACTTT. Protein: CSASAGDGFSDSPLHF.

This rearrangement joins TRBV7-2 to TRBJ2-7; 7 bases are a match to TRBD1. J gave up 0 bases and V 4 bases, and 6 bases lay outside the gene matches. The CDR3 length is 15 residues. The V gene's germline CDR1 is SGHTA and CDR2 FQGNSA. The CDR3, as DNA: TGTGCCAGCAGCTCCACCGGGACAGCCTCCTACGAGCAGTACTTC. Residues: CASSSTGTASYEQYF.

The chain carries TRBV4-2 and TRBJ2-3, with TRBD2 as a possible D gene (6 bases). Trimming took off 5 bases at V and 2 bases at J, with 17 bases between the two ends. CDR3 size: 16 residues. Germline V gives CDR1 LGHNA, CDR2 YNFKEQ. For the CDR3, the DNA is TGTGCCAGCAGCTCAAAGGGAGGAGGCGACACAGATACGCAGTATTTT. It is translated as CASSSKGGGDTDTQYF.